The present T cell receptor (beta chain) was sequenced within a study of cytomegalovirus exposure and HLA in healthy donors. The study, taken as a whole, reports: There were a few CMV-associated chains whose specificity for CMV antigens was confirmed in vitro. The study recorded around 160 TCR beta chains that were cytomegalovirus-associated. According to reports, the classifier identified cytomegalovirus status with high specificity and sensitivity.

Clones were sequenced by immunoSEQ multiplex PCR, and TCRdb holds only the in-frame ones, with some missing. The sample lists about 120,000 clones, 88% occurring once. With respect to this clone: Its specificity is not known. Germline and junction disagree at one end, which may indicate a read error.

There are 11 residues in the CDR3. Germline assignment: CDR1 DFQATT and CDR2 SNEGSKA (reference sequence). V is TRBV20-1 and J is TRBJ2-1; tentatively, D is TRBD1 (6 bases). This sequence was found in a woman aged 18-30 years in good health and CMV-seropositive. Sequencing was performed on PBMCs. The CDR3: CSAKGKQGVLF. The CDR3 bases are TGCAGTGCTAAAGGAAAACAGGGTGTCCTCTTC.